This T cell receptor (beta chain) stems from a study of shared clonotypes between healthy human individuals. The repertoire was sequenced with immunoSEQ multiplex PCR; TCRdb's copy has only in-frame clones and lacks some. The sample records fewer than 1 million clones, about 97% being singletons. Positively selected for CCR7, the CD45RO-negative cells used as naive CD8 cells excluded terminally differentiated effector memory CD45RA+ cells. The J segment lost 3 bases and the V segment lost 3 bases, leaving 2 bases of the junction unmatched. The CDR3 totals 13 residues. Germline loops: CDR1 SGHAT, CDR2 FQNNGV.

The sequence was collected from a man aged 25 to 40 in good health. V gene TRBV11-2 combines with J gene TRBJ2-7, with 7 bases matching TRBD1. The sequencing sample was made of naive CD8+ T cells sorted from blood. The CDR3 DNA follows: TGTGCCAGCAGCTTTAGGACAGGCTACGAGCAGTACTTC. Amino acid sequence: CASSFRTGYEQYF. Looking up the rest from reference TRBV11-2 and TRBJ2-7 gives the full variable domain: EAGVAQSPRYKIIEKRQSVAFWCNPISGHATLYWYQQILGQGPKLLIQFQNNGVVDDSQLPKDRFSAERLKGVDSTLKIQPAKLEDSAVYLCASSFRTGYEQYFGPGTRLTVT.